A single sample gave rise to the 24 T cell receptor beta chains below, sequenced in a study of CD8 T cells in Susac syndrome. It was with random hexamers that roughly 0.5 to 1 ug RNA was reverse transcribed. TCRdb independently ran MiXCR on the immunoSEQ multiplex PCR reads; one entry per CDR3 protein. The table includes 250,000 to 300,000 distinct CDR3 sequences, over 75% detected once. Sequenced sample: CD8+ T cells from PBMCs. These receptors were obtained from a human donor with multiple sclerosis.

The gene calls are TRBV20-1 and TRBJ2-7, with TRBD1 matching over 7 bases. The CDR3 extends over 16 amino acids. V lost 5 bases, J lost 2 bases, and 15 bases stayed unmatched. Germline V CDR1 and CDR2: DFQATT, SNEGSKA (reference sequence). This CDR3 reads CSASQRTGLVPYEQYF. For the CDR3, the DNA is TGCAGTGCTTCTCAGAGGACAGGACTCGTCCCCTACGAGCAGTACTTC.

This chain connects TRBV23-1 to TRBJ2-1; 7 bases align to TRBD2. TRBV23-1 is designated an ORF whose function remains uncertain. The CDR3 contains 11 residues. V trimming: 4 bases; J trimming: 13 bases; junction bases outside the gene matches: 4. For the CDR3, the DNA is TGCGCCAGCAGTCTCTGGGGACTACAGTTCTTC. It is translated as CASSLWGLQFF.

The V call is TRBV24-1, the J call TRBJ2-1; TRBD2 agrees at 10 bases. In germline, CDR1 is KGHDR, CDR2 SFDVKD. Trimming removed 4 bases from V and 3 bases from J; junction bases left unmatched: 17. The CDR3 has 20 residues. The CDR3 region has the DNA TGTGCCACCAGTGACCCCAGACTAGCGGGTGAGACAGTAAACTACAATGAGCAGTTCTTC. It specifies CATSDPRLAGETVNYNEQFF.

This clonotype was detected only once. The chain is built from TRBV25-1 and TRBJ2-1; D is perhaps TRBD1 (5 bases). Germline V CDR1 and CDR2: MGHDK, SYGVNS. The CDR3 length is 13 residues. The ends were cut back, 8 bases at V and 5 bases at J, with 13 bases in the middle. CDR3 sequence: CASGAPANNEQFF. The CDR3 region has the DNA TGTGCCAGCGGGGCCCCGGCGAACAATGAGCAGTTCTTC.

CDR3 DNA: TGCAGCGTGGCGGAGAATATTGGGGCAGGGGAGCTGTTTTTT. This encodes CSVAENIGAGELFF. V usage is TRBV29-1 and J usage is TRBJ2-2; maybe TRBD1 (5 bases). V was trimmed by 6 bases and J by 8 bases, leaving 19 bases between them. CDR3 length equals 14 residues. Germline V gene sequence: CDR1 SQVTM, CDR2 ANQGSEA.

The rearrangement uses TRBV20-1 and TRBJ2-3; possibly TRBD2 for D (6 bases). With 6 bases removed from V and 6 bases from J, the gap between germline ends came to 16 bases. CDR1 is DFQATT and CDR2 is SNEGSKA in the germline V gene (reference sequence). This CDR3 has 13 residues. The CDR3 nucleotides read TGCAGTGCGCAGGGAGGTTGGGCGGATACGCAGTATTTT. The encoded protein is CSAQGGWADTQYF.

The rearrangement links TRBV6-5 to TRBJ2-1, with 7 bases that match TRBD2. V gave up 6 bases and J gave up 3 bases; unmatched junction bases: 5. Per the germline V gene, CDR1 is MNHEY and CDR2 is SVGAGI. CDR3 size: 14 residues. CDR3 in DNA: TGTGCCAGCAGCCTCCTAGCGGACTACAATGAGCAGTTCTTC. It specifies CASSLLADYNEQFF.

The chain has TRBV29-1 and TRBJ1-1; TRBD1 matches at 7 bases. Per germline, CDR1 SQVTM and CDR2 ANQGSEA. Unmatched junction bases numbered 13, after V lost 4 bases and J lost 2 bases. This CDR3 contains 16 residues. The CDR3 sequence is CSVVPPTGTSNTEAFF. In DNA form, the CDR3 reads TGCAGCGTTGTCCCCCCGACAGGGACTAGTAACACTGAAGCTTTCTTT.

This chain uses TRBV27 with TRBJ2-3; D is unresolved. The CDR3 runs 13 residues. The V gene lost 5 bases and the J gene lost 6 bases, with 12 bases spanning the gap. The germline V gene encodes CDR1 MNHEY and CDR2 SMNVEV (reference sequence). The CDR3 sequence: CASSPDPGDTQYF. CDR3 DNA sequence: TGTGCCAGCAGTCCCGACCCCGGGGATACGCAGTATTTT.

The chain links TRBV12-5 to TRBJ2-1; no definite D call. V lost 0 bases, J lost 9 bases, and 6 bases lay in between. The CDR3 totals 12 residues. Looked up from germline, CDR1 is LGHNT and CDR2 is FRNRAP. The CDR3 region is CASGLVLGEQFF. The CDR3 DNA reads TGTGCTAGTGGTTTGGTACTCGGTGAGCAGTTCTTC.

The chain links TRBV12-3 or TRBV12-4 to TRBJ2-5, with D hard to call. This CDR3 has 11 residues. Trimming stripped 8 bases from V and 6 bases from J, with 10 bases between. This chain's CDR3 is CASRNGQTQYF. CDR3 in DNA: TGTGCCAGCCGCAACGGCCAGACCCAGTACTTC.

This chain uses TRBV4-2 with TRBJ2-3; TRBD1 aligns across 12 bases. Germline V CDR1 and CDR2: LGHNA, YNFKEQ. CDR3 length equals 17 residues. The J segment lost 5 bases and the V segment lost 1 base, leaving 7 bases of the junction unmatched. The CDR3, as DNA: TGTGCCAGCAGCCAAGGGACCGGGACAGGGGGCGTAGATACGCAGTATTTT. It translates to CASSQGTGTGGVDTQYF.

The rearrangement links TRBV9 to TRBJ2-7; D may correspond to TRBD1 or TRBD2 (5 bases each). Germline V gene lookup returns CDR1 SGDLS and CDR2 YYNGEE. Trimming stripped 1 base from V and 1 base from J, with 9 bases between. The CDR3 has 14 residues. Written as DNA, the CDR3 is TGTGCCAGCAGCGTATATGGGGGTTCCTACGAGCAGTACTTC. It encodes CASSVYGGSYEQYF.

This clonotype occurred a few times. At one of its ends the junction is not consistent with the germline gene, which may arise from a read error. The V gene is TRBV4-2, the J gene TRBJ2-5; maybe TRBD1 (6 bases). Germline V lookup: CDR1 LGHNA, CDR2 YNFKEQ. CDR3 length: 16 amino acids. The DNA for the CDR3 is TGTGCCAGCAGCCAAGAAGTGGCAGGGGAAGAAGAAACCCAGTACTTC. Translated: CASSQEVAGEEETQYF.

This rearrangement joins TRBV28 to TRBJ2-5; D tentatively reads TRBD1 or TRBD2 (5 bases each). V shed 2 bases and J shed 2 bases, with 12 bases lying between them. CDR1 is MDHEN and CDR2 is SYDVKM in the germline V gene. This CDR3 is 15 amino acids long. The CDR3 here is CASSLGTADQETQYF. The CDR3 coding sequence is TGTGCCAGCAGTTTAGGGACGGCTGATCAAGAGACCCAGTACTTC.

V usage is TRBV5-6 and J usage is TRBJ2-7; D is unclear. The CDR3 sequence is 18 residues long. V was shortened by 4 bases and J by 2 bases, with 25 bases between the two germline ends. Germline CDR1 SGHDT, CDR2 YYEEEE. The CDR3 bases are TGTGCCAGCAGCGGCCGACACATTCTGACTGTTACCCCCTACGAGCAGTACTTC. Its protein product is CASSGRHILTVTPYEQYF.

The chain couples TRBV19 to TRBJ1-2, with 9 nucleotides matching TRBD1. This CDR3 has 13 residues. Germline V gene lookup returns CDR1 LNHDA and CDR2 SQIVND (reference sequence). V shed 7 bases and J 7 bases; nucleotides not matched to a gene: 7. The CDR3 sequence is CASTLTGGRGYTF. Here the CDR3 DNA reads TGTGCCAGTACCTTGACAGGGGGTCGTGGCTACACCTTC.

The rearrangement uses TRBV7-2 and TRBJ2-7; D tentatively reads TRBD1 or TRBD2 (5 bases each). This CDR3 comprises 18 residues. V dropped 0 bases and J dropped 3 bases, with 21 bases sitting between them. Germline values: CDR1 SGHTA, CDR2 FQGNSA. The CDR3 protein is CASSLAAGSRGAFYEQYF. As DNA, the CDR3 is TGTGCCAGCAGCTTAGCCGCCGGAAGCCGAGGGGCCTTCTACGAGCAGTACTTC.

The rearrangement joins TRBV30 to TRBJ2-1; no clear D. The CDR3 loop spans 22 amino acids. In germline, CDR1 is GTSNPN, CDR2 SVGIG (reference sequence). V gave up 0 bases and J gave up 0 bases, with 30 bases separating them. CDR3 sequence (DNA): TGTGCCTGGAGTGTACGTATTCTGAAGGGTATGACATTAACGACCTCCTACAATGAGCAGTTCTTC. Translated, it gives CAWSVRILKGMTLTTSYNEQFF.

This chain links TRBV9 with TRBJ1-1; 7 nucleotides line up with TRBD1. The CDR3 covers 15 residues. The germline gives CDR1 SGDLS, CDR2 YYNGEE. J gave up 1 base and V 3 bases, and 6 bases lay outside the gene matches. The CDR3 DNA is TGTGCCAGCAGCGCCCTCGGACAGGCGAACACTGAAGCTTTCTTT. Its protein is CASSALGQANTEAFF. Together with reference TRBV9 and TRBJ1-1, the CDR3 gives the full variable domain: DSGVTQTPKHLITATGQRVTLRCSPRSGDLSVYWYQQSLDQGLQFLIQYYNGEERAKGNILERFSAQQFPDLHSELNLSSLELGDSALYFCASSALGQANTEAFFGQGTRLTVV.

The chain recombines TRBV28 with TRBJ2-5, with D possibly TRBD1 on 6 matching bases. CDR3 length: 15 residues. Trimming removed 5 bases at V and 8 bases at J, with 21 bases between. Germline CDR1 and CDR2: MDHEN and SYDVKM. The CDR3 sequence is CASSPGQTLHETQYF. CDR3 in DNA: TGTGCCAGCAGTCCCGGACAGACCCTCCACGAAACCCAGTACTTC.

The J gene is TRBJ2-3, the V gene TRBV20-1, with D unresolved. Germline CDR1 and CDR2: DFQATT and SNEGSKA (reference sequence). The CDR3 is 14 amino acids. V lost 0 bases and J 2 bases, leaving 9 bases between the germline ends. The CDR3 coding sequence is TGCAGTGCTAGAGAGGTCCCCTACACAGATACGCAGTATTTT. As protein: CSAREVPYTDTQYF.

The chain links TRBV4-3 to TRBJ2-1, with 8 bases matching TRBD2. The CDR3 has 17 residues. CDR1 LGHNA and CDR2 YSLEER come from the germline V gene. J gave up 5 bases and V 0 bases, and 9 bases lay outside the gene matches. The CDR3 DNA sequence: TGCGCCAGCAGCCAAGATTTGGCGGGGGGACTTAACAATGAGCAGTTCTTC. Translated, it gives CASSQDLAGGLNNEQFF.

Only one count was recorded for this clonotype. The genes are TRBV27 and TRBJ2-2; no clear D. CDR3 length equals 13 residues. Per germline, CDR1 MNHEY and CDR2 SMNVEV (reference sequence). Trimming shortened V by 1 base and J by 4 bases, and 4 bases separated the two germline ends. CDR3 region: CASSLLSTGELFF. The CDR3 nucleotides read TGTGCCAGCAGTTTATTGTCCACCGGGGAGCTGTTTTTT.